The 21 T cell receptor beta chains below come from one sample, sequenced in a study of identical twins. Using its own MiXCR run on the 5' RACE reads, TCRdb lists one record per CDR3 protein. The profile shows roughly 500,000 distinct CDR3 sequences, 22% of them singletons. This sample was also put to use in a study of T cells expressing NK-cell markers.

Sample: CD4+ T cells sorted from blood. Receptor source: a woman aged 18-30 years in good health.

This clonotype was detected only a few times. The CDR3 DNA sequence: TGCAGTGCTAGAGATCTTTTTTCCGGGGGGCGGTCCTACGAGCAGTACTTC. Protein product: CSARDLFSGGRSYEQYF. The chain employs TRBV20-1 and TRBJ2-7, with a possible D match to TRBD2 (7 bases). This CDR3 spans 17 amino acids. V dropped 0 bases and J dropped 1 base, with 19 bases sitting between them. In germline, CDR1 is DFQATT, CDR2 SNEGSKA (reference sequence).

This clonotype was seen just once. This chain connects TRBV9 to TRBJ2-2, with D maybe TRBD2 (5 bases). The CDR3 totals 14 residues. V lost 0 bases and J lost 6, with 9 bases in between. Per the germline V gene, CDR1 is SGDLS and CDR2 is YYNGEE. This chain's CDR3 is CASSVGTGAGELFF. The CDR3 DNA follows: TGTGCCAGCAGCGTAGGGACTGGGGCCGGGGAGCTGTTTTTT.

There are a few counts of this clonotype. The rearrangement uses TRBV25-1 and TRBJ2-7; D may be TRBD1 (6 bases). Trimming took 6 bases from V and 4 from J, leaving 16 bases between them. CDR3 length equals 14 residues. In germline, CDR1 is MGHDK, CDR2 SYGVNS. DNA for the CDR3: TGTGCCAGCAGCGGGACACCTGGGTCGTACGAGCAGTACTTC. This codes for CASSGTPGSYEQYF.

This clonotype occurred a few times. The chain links TRBV20-1 to TRBJ2-1; TRBD2 matches 7 bases. Germline trimming cut 0 bases from V and 0 bases from J; bases unmatched to any gene: 8. CDR3 size: 17 residues. Per the germline V gene, CDR1 is DFQATT and CDR2 is SNEGSKA (reference sequence). This chain's CDR3 is CSARDWGAGRSYNEQFF. CDR3 bases: TGCAGTGCTAGAGATTGGGGAGCGGGACGCTCCTACAATGAGCAGTTCTTC.

This clonotype has only a few counts. The chain combines TRBV10-3 with TRBJ2-5; TRBD2 matches at 10 bases. The V gene's germline CDR1 is ENHRY and CDR2 SYGVKD. Losses at the gene ends were 0 bases for V and 4 bases for J; bases not matched to a gene: 5. CDR3 length equals 16 residues. Here the CDR3 reads CAISESSGGAGETQYF. CDR3 coding DNA: TGTGCCATCAGTGAGTCCAGCGGGGGGGCAGGAGAGACCCAGTACTTC.

The genes are TRBV5-5 and TRBJ2-5; a possible D gene is TRBD1 (5 bases). Germline V gives CDR1 SGHKS, CDR2 YYEKEE (reference sequence). Trimming cost V 8 bases and J 0 bases, with 14 bases left between them. CDR3 size: 14 residues. CDR3 DNA: TGTGCCAGTAGTGCACCAGGGAACCAAGAGACCCAGTACTTC. Protein sequence: CASSAPGNQETQYF. Full variable domain (missing parts from reference TRBV5-5 and TRBJ2-5): DAGVTQSPTHLIKTRGQQVTLRCSPISGHKSVSWYQQVLGQGPQFIFQYYEKEERGRGNFPDRFSARQFPNYSSELNVNALLLGDSALYLCASSAPGNQETQYFGPGTRLLVL.

This clonotype came up a few times. The gene calls are TRBV12-3 or TRBV12-4 and TRBJ1-1, with 7 bases that match TRBD1. The V gene end was trimmed by 7 bases and the J gene end by 1 base; junction bases not matched to a gene: 3. This CDR3 region has 13 residues. CDR3 DNA sequence: TGTGCCAGCAACGACAGGGAGAACACTGAAGCTTTCTTT. Translating it yields CASNDRENTEAFF.

This clonotype has ten or more counts. This CDR3 reads CASSLREQYF. The CDR3 DNA follows: TGTGCCAGCAGTTTGAGGGAGCAGTACTTC. The chain links TRBV12-3 or TRBV12-4 to TRBJ2-7; D not resolved. The germline V and J ends were trimmed by 3 bases and 7 bases, with 4 bases remaining between them. This CDR3 is 10 amino acids long.

The table lists this clonotype with a count of one. The genes are TRBV9 and TRBJ2-1; 9 nucleotides align to TRBD2. The J segment lost 10 bases and the V segment lost 0 bases, leaving 8 bases of the junction unmatched. Germline loops: CDR1 SGDLS, CDR2 YYNGEE. This CDR3 spans 15 amino acids. The CDR3 DNA reads TGTGCCAGCAGCGTAGCTCTAGCGGGGACGGGCGAGCAGTTCTTC. Translating gives CASSVALAGTGEQFF.

The chain employs TRBV5-1 and TRBJ2-6, with D possibly TRBD2 on 6 matching bases. The CDR3 consists of 15 residues. Trimming took off 4 bases at V and 2 bases at J, with 10 bases between the two ends. Germline V CDR1 and CDR2: SGHRS, YFSETQ. The CDR3 loop reads CASSPPGAGANVLTF. CDR3 nucleotides: TGCGCCAGCAGCCCCCCGGGGGCTGGGGCCAACGTCCTGACTTTC.

The V and J genes are TRBV27 and TRBJ2-7; 9 nucleotides agree with TRBD1. The CDR3 runs to 15 residues. After removal of 5 bases from V and 5 bases from J, the junction contained 10 bases not matched to a gene. Germline V gene lookup returns CDR1 MNHEY and CDR2 SMNVEV (reference sequence). The CDR3 loop reads CASSTRTGGRDEQYF. CDR3 in DNA: TGTGCCAGCAGTACGAGAACAGGGGGCCGGGACGAGCAGTACTTC.

This clonotype was counted only a few times. The rearrangement joins TRBV12-3 or TRBV12-4 to TRBJ1-5; no clear D. CDR3 size: 14 residues. V was clipped by 5 bases and J by 1 base, with 9 bases between them. DNA of the CDR3: TGTGCCAGCAGTCGGACGTGGAGCAATCAGCCCCAGCATTTT. Protein: CASSRTWSNQPQHF.

The V gene is TRBV5-1, the J gene TRBJ2-7; 10 nucleotides line up with TRBD1. V was clipped by 3 bases and J by 0 bases; unmatched bases: 3. This CDR3 contains 15 residues. Germline V CDR1 and CDR2: SGHRS, YFSETQ. DNA for the CDR3: TGCGCCAGCAGCTGGACAGGGGGAAACTCCTACGAGCAGTACTTC. Translated, it gives CASSWTGGNSYEQYF.

This clonotype was detected a few times. This chain uses TRBV20-1 with TRBJ2-1; no reliable D call. The germline V and J ends were trimmed by 8 bases and 4 bases, with 12 bases remaining between them. Looked up from germline, CDR1 is DFQATT and CDR2 is SNEGSKA (reference sequence). The CDR3 totals 12 residues. As DNA, the CDR3 is TGCAGTACAAGCCCGGATTACAATGAGCAGTTCTTC. Its protein is CSTSPDYNEQFF.

The chain joins TRBV7-8 to TRBJ1-1; TRBD1 matches 7 bases. The trim removed 0 bases at V and 9 bases at J, leaving 7 bases unmatched. This CDR3 has 14 amino acids. Germline CDR1 and CDR2: SGHVS and FQNEAQ. The CDR3 is CASSLAQGSLKAFF. The CDR3 DNA sequence: TGTGCCAGCAGCTTAGCACAGGGGTCGCTTAAAGCTTTCTTT.

V is TRBV6-2 or TRBV6-3 and J is TRBJ2-1; 11 bases line up with TRBD2. This CDR3 contains 15 residues. Trimming took 6 bases from V and 3 from J; bases not matched to a gene: 4. Per germline, CDR1 MNHEY and CDR2 SVGEGT. The CDR3 loop is CASSRLAGNYNEQFF. CDR3 DNA sequence: TGTGCCAGCAGCCGACTAGCGGGGAACTACAATGAGCAGTTCTTC.

This clonotype was seen at least ten times. V and J are TRBV6-5 and TRBJ2-1; 12 nucleotides agree with TRBD2. This CDR3 is 17 amino acids long. Trimming took 4 bases from V and 5 from J; bases not matched to a gene: 9. Looked up from germline, CDR1 is MNHEY and CDR2 is SVGAGI. CDR3 residues: CASSWRAGLAGNNEQFF. The CDR3 DNA sequence: TGTGCCAGCAGTTGGAGGGCAGGACTAGCGGGGAACAATGAGCAGTTCTTC.

This chain's CDR3 is CRAVLSGAAETQYF. Written as DNA, the CDR3 is TGCAGGGCTGTACTCTCAGGGGCTGCAGAGACCCAGTACTTC. The chain joins TRBV20-1 to TRBJ2-5, with TRBD1 as a possible D gene (6 bases). Germline V CDR1 and CDR2: DFQATT, SNEGSKA (reference sequence). The CDR3 totals 14 residues.

CDR3 bases: TGCGCCAGCAGCCCAACCGCAGGGGGTGGAACAGATACGCAGTATTTT. The encoded protein is CASSPTAGGGTDTQYF. The chain has TRBV5-1 and TRBJ2-3, with 7 nucleotides matching TRBD1. The junction had 11 bases not matched to a gene; V was cut back by 4 bases and J by 3 bases. CDR1 SGHRS and CDR2 YFSETQ come from the germline V gene. The CDR3 loop spans 16 amino acids.

The chain employs TRBV20-1 and TRBJ1-1; 8 bases align to TRBD1. Unmatched junction bases numbered 11, after V lost 4 bases and J lost 10 bases. The germline CDR1 and CDR2 sequences are DFQATT and SNEGSKA (reference sequence). The length of the CDR3 is 13 residues. This CDR3 is CSATGGRSKGAFF. The CDR3 DNA sequence: TGCAGTGCTACAGGGGGCCGCTCTAAGGGAGCTTTCTTT.

The chain has TRBV12-3 or TRBV12-4 and TRBJ2-1, with D possibly TRBD2 on 7 matching bases. The length of the CDR3 is 13 residues. V gave up 4 bases and J gave up 14 bases, with 18 bases separating them. CDR3 nucleotides: TGTGCCAGCAGTTCCCGGGGGCTAGCGGATGAGTTCTTC. The encoded protein is CASSSRGLADEFF.